This T cell receptor beta chain is drawn from a study of shared clonotypes between healthy human individuals. Naive CD8 cells lacked CD45RO, underwent positive selection for CCR7 and left out terminally differentiated effector memory CD45RA+ cells. Sequenced by immunoSEQ multiplex PCR; TCRdb stores in-frame clones only, minus some. The table includes millions of clones, about 93% detected once. Germline CDR1 is SGHNT and CDR2 is YENEEA. J gave up 6 bases and V 4 bases, and 6 bases lay outside the gene matches. The CDR3 totals 15 residues. This TCR derives from a man aged 18-30 years in good health. Some clones in this sample may be carry-over from other donors' samples. Sequencing was performed on naive CD8+ T cells from PBMCs. The chain recombines TRBV11-3 with TRBJ2-1; 10 positions agree with TRBD2. The CDR3 sequence: CASSYGTSAPNEQFF. CDR3 nucleotide sequence: TGTGCCAGCAGCTACGGGACTAGCGCACCCAATGAGCAGTTCTTC. The whole variable domain, filled in from reference TRBV11-3 and TRBJ2-1, reads EAGVVQSPRYKIIEKKQPVAFWCNPISGHNTLYWYLQNLGQGPELLIRYENEEAVDDSQLPKDRFSAERLKGVDSTLKIQPAELGDSAVYLCASSYGTSAPNEQFFGPGTRLTVL.